This entry lists 19 T cell receptor beta chains sequenced from one sample in a study of vaccination effects on CD4 cells after COVID-19. Method: immunoSEQ multiplex PCR; TCRdb's copy keeps in-frame clones and lacks some. In the table there are under 75,000 clones, 80% of which are singletons. With the ViraFEST assay, the study expanded antigen-specific CD4+ T cells using viral peptide pools, then sequenced them. Isolating CD4+ T cells followed 9 to 10 days of culture. According to the study, vaccine recipients showed no prior SARS-CoV-2 infection and negative nucleocapsid antibodies. The antigens of these receptors remain unknown. The specimen was CD4+ T cells from PBMCs cultured with SARS-CoV-2 spike peptides, collected before COVID-19 vaccination. The receptors stem from a human donor who received a COVID-19 vaccine.

CDR3 sequence reads: CASSLTPGGAITDTQYF. CDR3 DNA sequence: TGTGCCAGCAGCTTAACCCCGGGCGGGGCAATCACAGATACGCAGTATTTT. The rearrangement uses TRBV7-3 and TRBJ2-3; possible D gene TRBD2, 6 bases. CDR1 is SGHTA and CDR2 is FQGTGA in the germline V gene. Deletions cut 0 bases from V and 2 bases from J, with 15 bases between. This CDR3 comprises 17 residues. Combining the CDR3 with reference TRBV7-3 and TRBJ2-3 gives the whole variable domain GAGVSQTPSNKVTEKGKYVELRCDPISGHTALYWYRQSLGQGPEFLIYFQGTGAADDSGLPNDRFFAVRPEGSVSTLKIQRTERGDSAVYLCASSLTPGGAITDTQYFGPGTRLTVL.

This chain connects TRBV6-5 to TRBJ1-4, with D possibly being TRBD1 (5 bases). CDR3 length: 16 residues. CDR1 and CDR2 from the germline V gene are MNHEY and SVGAGI. V dropped 1 base and J dropped 8 bases, with 17 bases sitting between them. DNA of the CDR3: TGTGCCAGCAGTTACTTATCGGCAACAGGTAGCGAAAAACTGTTTTTT. It codes for CASSYLSATGSEKLFF.

The chain recombines TRBV18 with TRBJ1-1, with a tentative D call TRBD1 (5 bases). V lost 1 base and J lost 8, with 20 bases in between. From germline, CDR1 is KGHSH and CDR2 LQKENI. CDR3 length: 16 amino acids. In DNA form, the CDR3 reads TGTGCCAGCTCACCACGGGTGGGGGGAACGCCATCGGAAGCTTTCTTT. This gives the protein CASSPRVGGTPSEAFF.

This chain uses TRBV28 with TRBJ2-3; TRBD2 aligns across 7 bases. V gave up 2 bases and J gave up 0 bases; unmatched junction bases: 5. There are 16 residues in the CDR3. CDR1 and CDR2 from the germline V gene are MDHEN and SYDVKM. In DNA, the CDR3 is TGTGCCAGCAGTTTAATAAGGCGGGGGAGCACAGATACGCAGTATTTT. It codes for CASSLIRRGSTDTQYF.

A few counts support this clone. The V and J genes are TRBV6-6 and TRBJ2-1; D call uncertain. Trimming pared 2 bases from V and 4 bases from J, leaving 12 bases between. Germline CDR1 is MNHNY and CDR2 is SVGAGI (reference sequence). The CDR3 is 15 residues long. The CDR3 sequence is CASSYGPMGYNEQFF. The CDR3 nucleotides are TGTGCCAGCAGTTACGGACCTATGGGTTACAATGAGCAGTTCTTC.

The chain recombines TRBV2 with TRBJ2-1, with 10 nucleotides matching TRBD1. Germline lookup yields CDR1 SNHLY and CDR2 FYNNEI. V lost 7 bases, J lost 9 bases, and 12 bases stayed unmatched. This CDR3 comprises 15 residues. The CDR3 here is CASTADRGILSEQFF. The CDR3 region has the DNA TGTGCCAGCACGGCGGACAGGGGGATTCTGAGTGAGCAGTTCTTC.

The chain joins TRBV2 to TRBJ1-3; D gene ambiguous. CDR3 size: 14 residues. Trimming removed 0 bases at V and 2 bases at J, with 5 bases between. Germline V gene sequence: CDR1 SNHLY, CDR2 FYNNEI. The CDR3 coding sequence is TGTGCCAGCAGTGAAGCCTCCGCTGGAAACACCATATATTTT. Its protein is CASSEASAGNTIYF. The full variable domain, its missing parts supplied by reference TRBV2 and TRBJ1-3, is EPEVTQTPSHQVTQMGQEVILRCVPISNHLYFYWYRQILGQKVEFLVSFYNNEISEKSEIFDDQFSVERPDGSNFTLKIRSTKLEDSAMYFCASSEASAGNTIYFGEGSWLTVV.

The J gene is TRBJ2-1, the V gene TRBV12-3 or TRBV12-4, with 8 bases fitting TRBD2. V lost 5 bases and J lost 12; bases outside the gene matches: 9. The CDR3 totals 13 residues. The CDR3 region is CASSPGTRRRQFF. The CDR3, as DNA: TGTGCCAGCAGTCCCGGGACTAGAAGAAGGCAGTTCTTC.

The chain joins TRBV4-3 to TRBJ1-1; D gene uncertain. CDR1 LGHNA and CDR2 YSLEER come from the germline V gene. V was clipped by 4 bases and J by 11 bases, with 17 bases between them. CDR3 size: 13 residues. The CDR3 DNA is TGCGCCAGCAGCCCTGAGGGCCGGCTGCGGGCTTTCTTT. This codes for CASSPEGRLRAFF.

The J gene is TRBJ1-1, the V gene TRBV6-5, with 8 bases lining up with TRBD1. Per the germline V gene, CDR1 is MNHEY and CDR2 is SVGAGI. The V and J ends lost 6 bases and 2 bases, in that order; junction bases with no gene match: 5. This CDR3 has 14 residues. Here the CDR3 reads CASRTGALNTEAFF. In DNA form, the CDR3 reads TGTGCCAGCAGGACAGGGGCTTTAAACACTGAAGCTTTCTTT.

V usage is TRBV18 and J usage is TRBJ2-7; D is possibly TRBD1 (6 bases). V gave up 1 base and J gave up 7 bases, with 14 bases separating them. The CDR3 length is 14 residues. From germline, CDR1 is KGHSH and CDR2 LQKENI. The CDR3 spells CASSPLQGLGEQYV. The CDR3 region has the DNA TGTGCCAGCTCACCACTTCAGGGGCTAGGTGAGCAGTACGTC.

The chain combines TRBV10-3 with TRBJ2-5; no firm D call. The germline V gene has CDR1 ENHRY and CDR2 SYGVKD. This CDR3 is 16 amino acids long. Trimming pared 0 bases from V and 5 bases from J, leaving 16 bases between. In DNA, the CDR3 is TGTGCCATCAGTGAGTCCCCAGTCCCCCTAGAGGAGACCCAGTACTTC. Translation gives CAISESPVPLEETQYF.

The V call is TRBV2, the J call TRBJ1-5; D not resolved. This CDR3 spans 13 amino acids. The germline V and J ends were trimmed by 2 bases and 6 bases, with 8 bases remaining between them. Germline CDR1 reads SNHLY; CDR2 reads FYNNEI. DNA of the CDR3: TGTGCCAGCAGTGAAAGGGAGGGTCAGCCCCAGCATTTT. It translates to CASSEREGQPQHF.

The rearrangement joins TRBV6-6 to TRBJ1-2; D perhaps matches TRBD1 (6 bases). The CDR3 runs to 14 residues. In germline, CDR1 is MNHNY, CDR2 SVGAGI (reference sequence). V was shortened by 2 bases and J by 2 bases, with 9 bases between the two germline ends. CDR3 DNA: TGTGCCAGCAGTTACGGACAGAGAAACTATGGCTACACCTTC. Its translation: CASSYGQRNYGYTF.

The CDR3 bases are TGTGCCAGCAGTGACCGCGGACTAGCGGGGGGTACAGATACGCAGTATTTT. This sequence encodes CASSDRGLAGGTDTQYF. V is TRBV6-4 and J is TRBJ2-3; 14 positions agree with TRBD2. Germline trimming cut 2 bases from V and 3 bases from J; bases unmatched to any gene: 4. Germline loops: CDR1 MRHNA, CDR2 SNTAGT. The CDR3 sequence is 17 residues long.

The V gene is TRBV5-4, the J gene TRBJ2-4, with TRBD2 as a possible D gene (7 bases). Trimming stripped 1 base from V and 9 bases from J, with 11 bases between. The germline CDR1 and CDR2 sequences are SGHNT and YYREEE (reference sequence). The CDR3 is made up of 13 amino acids. CDR3 loop: CASSLNREGIQYF. The CDR3 DNA sequence: TGTGCCAGCAGCTTGAACAGGGAGGGCATTCAGTACTTC.

V usage is TRBV6-5 and J usage is TRBJ1-5; the D gene is possibly TRBD1 (6 bases). The CDR3 is 14 amino acids. Trimming took off 5 bases at V and 5 bases at J, with 13 bases between the two ends. Germline V gene data show CDR1 as MNHEY and CDR2 as SVGAGI. CDR3: CASSPDRADQPQHF. The CDR3 DNA sequence: TGTGCCAGCAGTCCGGACAGAGCGGATCAGCCCCAGCATTTT.

This clone was counted a few times. This chain uses TRBV9 with TRBJ2-1; maybe TRBD2 (6 bases). The CDR3 runs to 15 residues. Germline values: CDR1 SGDLS, CDR2 YYNGEE. Trimming took 0 bases from V and 1 from J, leaving 8 bases between them. CDR3 DNA sequence: TGTGCCAGCAGCGTAGCGGCGGGGTCCTACAATGAGCAGTTCTTC. Translating gives CASSVAAGSYNEQFF.

The rearrangement links TRBV27 to TRBJ1-4; 10 bases line up with TRBD1. V shed 5 bases and J 4 bases; nucleotides not matched to a gene: 10. This CDR3 contains 17 residues. Germline-derived CDR1 and CDR2 are MNHEY and SMNVEV (reference sequence). CDR3 DNA sequence: TGTGCCAGCAGTCTCCCCCGACAGGGGGCGGTTAATGAAAAACTGTTTTTT. This codes for CASSLPRQGAVNEKLFF. Complete variable domain (other parts from reference TRBV27 and TRBJ1-4): EAQVTQNPRYLITVTGKKLTVTCSQNMNHEYMSWYRQDPGLGLRQIYYSMNVEVTDKGDVPEGYKVSRKEKRNFPLILESPSPNQTSLYFCASSLPRQGAVNEKLFFGSGTQLSVL.